The source of this T cell receptor beta chain is a study of blood T cell repertoires in COVID-19. Here immunoSEQ multiplex PCR was the method, and the copy in TCRdb shows in-frame clones only, minus some. The repertoire holds fewer than 250,000 clones, about four fifths seen once, with roughly 3.1% in the top ten. Looked up from germline, CDR1 is SGHTA and CDR2 is FQGTGA. Trimming took off 5 bases at V and 4 bases at J, with 17 bases between the two ends. There are 15 residues in the CDR3. Sequencing was carried out using PBMCs or T cells enriched from blood (not recorded which). The chain links TRBV7-3 to TRBJ2-5; possible D gene TRBD2, 7 bases. The source is a woman aged 30 to 39 who had been exposed to COVID-19. In DNA form, the CDR3 reads TGTGCCAGCAGCCAGATTAGAGGGGGGGCAGAGACCCAGTACTTC. Protein sequence: CASSQIRGGAETQYF.